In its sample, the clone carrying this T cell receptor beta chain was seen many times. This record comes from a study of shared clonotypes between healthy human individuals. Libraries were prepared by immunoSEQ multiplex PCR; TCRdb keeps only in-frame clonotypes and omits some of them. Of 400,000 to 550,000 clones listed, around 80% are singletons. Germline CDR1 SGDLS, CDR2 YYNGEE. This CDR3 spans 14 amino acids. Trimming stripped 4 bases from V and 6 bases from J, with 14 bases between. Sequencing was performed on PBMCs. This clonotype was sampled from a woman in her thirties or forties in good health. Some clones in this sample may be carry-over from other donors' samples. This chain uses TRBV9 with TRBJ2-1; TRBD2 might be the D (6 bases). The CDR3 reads CASSPTAGSNEQFF. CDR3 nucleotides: TGTGCCAGCAGCCCGACCGCGGGGAGCAATGAGCAGTTCTTC.